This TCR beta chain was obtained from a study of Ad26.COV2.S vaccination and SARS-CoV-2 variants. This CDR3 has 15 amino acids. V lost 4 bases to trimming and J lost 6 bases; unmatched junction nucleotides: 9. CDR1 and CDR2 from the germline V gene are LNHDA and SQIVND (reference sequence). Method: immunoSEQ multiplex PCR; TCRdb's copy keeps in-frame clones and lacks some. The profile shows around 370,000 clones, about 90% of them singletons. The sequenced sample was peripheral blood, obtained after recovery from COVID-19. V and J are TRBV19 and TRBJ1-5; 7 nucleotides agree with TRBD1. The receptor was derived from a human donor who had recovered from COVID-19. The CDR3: CASSTRQGLGQPQHF. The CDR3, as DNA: TGTGCCAGTAGTACCCGACAGGGCCTAGGTCAGCCCCAGCATTTT.